What follows are 23 T cell receptor beta chains derived from one specimen sequenced in a study of spatial heterogeneity in lung cancer. TCRdb processed the 5' RACE reads anew with MiXCR; each CDR3 protein has one entry. The sample lists around 87,000 distinct CDR3 sequences, approximately 12% occurring once. The time point here: sample taken at primary tumor resection. The sample consisted of PBMCs, taken at surgery. The source is a male donor with early-stage non-small cell lung cancer.

This clonotype was counted a few times. The chain recombines TRBV29-1 with TRBJ2-3; 7 bases map to TRBD2. Trimming removed 7 bases from V and 3 bases from J; junction bases left unmatched: 10. The CDR3 is made up of 14 amino acids. The germline V gene has CDR1 SQVTM and CDR2 ANQGSEA. Here the CDR3 reads CSGASSGPTDTQYF. In DNA form, the CDR3 reads TGCAGCGGTGCTTCTAGCGGACCGACAGATACGCAGTATTTT.

This clonotype was seen more than once but under ten times. V and J are TRBV3-1 and TRBJ2-5, with 13 bases aligning to TRBD2. J was trimmed by 4 bases and V by 4 bases; bases with no gene match: 15. The germline gives CDR1 LGHDT, CDR2 YNNKEL (reference sequence). CDR3 size: 19 residues. The CDR3 region is CASSRRLSGLAGQRETQYF. The CDR3 DNA follows: TGTGCCAGCAGCCGAAGGCTTTCGGGACTAGCGGGACAACGAGAGACCCAGTACTTC.

This clonotype was detected only a few times. This chain uses TRBV20-1 with TRBJ2-7, with 10 bases identical to TRBD2. The CDR3 runs to 15 residues. V lost 0 bases to trimming and J lost 5 bases; unmatched junction nucleotides: 7. Germline values: CDR1 DFQATT, CDR2 SNEGSKA (reference sequence). CDR3: CSARDAASGSNEQYF. The CDR3 DNA reads TGCAGTGCTAGAGATGCGGCTAGCGGGAGCAACGAGCAGTACTTC.

This chain uses TRBV4-2 with TRBJ1-1; TRBD1 is a possible D gene (5 bases). The germline gives CDR1 LGHNA, CDR2 YNFKEQ. The length of the CDR3 is 14 residues. V was clipped by 1 base and J by 2 bases, with 8 bases between them. CDR3 sequence: CASSQVGANTEAFF. Written as DNA, the CDR3 is TGTGCCAGCAGCCAAGTAGGGGCTAACACTGAAGCTTTCTTT.

This clonotype has more than one count but fewer than ten. V gene TRBV28 combines with J gene TRBJ2-5, with TRBD2 as a possible D gene (5 bases). Germline assignment: CDR1 MDHEN and CDR2 SYDVKM. This CDR3 has 16 amino acids. The V end was cut by 2 bases, the J end by 2 bases, with 15 bases between. The CDR3 region is CASSLEGGFLQETQYF. CDR3 sequence (DNA): TGTGCCAGCAGTTTAGAGGGCGGGTTCTTACAAGAGACCCAGTACTTC.

The CDR3 loop is CASSPISGRDSYEQYF. The CDR3 bases are TGTGCCAGCAGCCCGATATCGGGACGTGATTCCTACGAGCAGTACTTC. The chain carries TRBV7-2 and TRBJ2-7; tentatively, D is TRBD1 or TRBD2 (5 bases each). Germline values: CDR1 SGHTA, CDR2 FQGNSA. This CDR3 is built from 16 residues. Trimming shortened V by 5 bases and J by 1 base, and 18 bases separated the two germline ends.

This chain uses TRBV7-2 with TRBJ2-7, with D unresolved. The V gene's germline CDR1 is SGHTA and CDR2 FQGNSA. The CDR3 is 13 residues long. V dropped 7 bases and J dropped 0 bases, with 10 bases sitting between them. The CDR3 nucleotides read TGTGCCAGCACCTCCCGCACCTCCTACGAGCAGTACTTC. This sequence encodes CASTSRTSYEQYF.

This clonotype was counted only a few times. The V and J genes are TRBV2 and TRBJ2-7, with 8 bases identical to TRBD2. Losses at the gene ends were 6 bases for V and 5 bases for J; bases not matched to a gene: 0. Germline V gene lookup returns CDR1 SNHLY and CDR2 FYNNEI. This CDR3 is built from 11 residues. CDR3 protein: CASRTSDEQYF. The CDR3 DNA is TGTGCCAGCAGGACTAGCGACGAGCAGTACTTC.

This clonotype appeared a few times. The CDR3 sequence is CASSSSPGNTGELFF. CDR3 coding DNA: TGTGCCAGCAGCTCCTCCCCAGGGAACACCGGGGAGCTGTTTTTT. The chain employs TRBV11-2 and TRBJ2-2; D call uncertain. Germline V lookup: CDR1 SGHAT, CDR2 FQNNGV. Trimming took 4 bases from V and 1 from J, leaving 10 bases between them. The CDR3 totals 15 residues.

The chain uses TRBV7-3 and TRBJ2-3, with a tentative D call TRBD2 (5 bases). CDR3 length: 14 residues. V was trimmed by 2 bases and J by 5 bases, leaving 11 bases between them. Germline V lookup: CDR1 SGHTA, CDR2 FQGTGA. CDR3 amino acids: CASSLSGSGDTQYF. The CDR3, as DNA: TGTGCCAGCAGCTTATCGGGGTCGGGAGATACGCAGTATTTT. Variable domain in full (rest from reference TRBV7-3 and TRBJ2-3): GAGVSQTPSNKVTEKGKYVELRCDPISGHTALYWYRQSLGQGPEFLIYFQGTGAADDSGLPNDRFFAVRPEGSVSTLKIQRTERGDSAVYLCASSLSGSGDTQYFGPGTRLTVL.

This clonotype was seen at least ten times. The CDR3 here is CASSHRDRVSCSNQPQHF. The CDR3 DNA sequence: TGTGCCAGCAGCCACCGGGACAGGGTGAGTTGTAGTAATCAGCCCCAGCATTTT. The rearrangement joins TRBV21-1 to TRBJ1-5; TRBD1, as called in the table, went unchecked against the DNA. TRBV21-1 counts as a pseudogene. The CDR3 length is 18 residues.

This chain joins TRBV29-1 and TRBJ1-6; 11 nucleotides agree with TRBD1. Germline lookup yields CDR1 SQVTM and CDR2 ANQGSEA. CDR3 length: 14 amino acids. V lost 6 bases, J lost 10 bases, and 8 bases stayed unmatched. The CDR3 loop reads CSVTTGQGGSPLHF. CDR3 DNA: TGCAGCGTGACGACGGGACAGGGGGGCTCACCCCTCCACTTT.

This clonotype was detected ten times or more. The chain employs TRBV29-1 and TRBJ1-1; TRBD1 aligns across 11 bases. The CDR3 covers 13 residues. The V gene end was trimmed by 6 bases and the J gene end by 3 bases; junction bases not matched to a gene: 3. Per germline, CDR1 SQVTM and CDR2 ANQGSEA. CDR3 in DNA: TGCAGCGTCGGACAGGGGGCAGACACTGAAGCTTTCTTT. It encodes CSVGQGADTEAFF.

The V gene is TRBV4-1, the J gene TRBJ1-1; D ambiguous. V was cut by 0 bases and J by 7 bases, with 12 bases left in between. The CDR3 contains 14 residues. CDR1 MGHRA and CDR2 YSYEKL come from the germline V gene. The CDR3 DNA is TGCGCCAGCAGCCAAGATCGAGGGCCAGGTGAAGCTTTCTTT. Translating it yields CASSQDRGPGEAFF.

This clonotype has a handful of counts. This rearrangement joins TRBV7-2 to TRBJ2-6, with a weak D call TRBD2 (6 bases). The ends were cut back, 1 base at V and 4 bases at J, with 11 bases in the middle. CDR1 and CDR2 from the germline V gene are SGHTA and FQGNSA. The CDR3 spans 16 residues. The DNA for the CDR3 is TGTGCCAGCAGCTTAGTCGGCGGGGCCGGGGCCAACGTCCTGACTTTC. Translated: CASSLVGGAGANVLTF.

This clonotype was seen more than once but under ten times. The chain joins TRBV30 to TRBJ1-2; 7 bases match TRBD1. The CDR3 is 13 amino acids. CDR1 GTSNPN and CDR2 SVGIG come from the germline V gene (reference sequence). J was trimmed by 8 bases and V by 5 bases; bases with no gene match: 11. The DNA of the CDR3 is TGTGCCTGGGGTGGCGACAGGGCAGGCGGCTACACCTTC. It encodes CAWGGDRAGGYTF.

The rearrangement links TRBV7-9 to TRBJ1-1; 8 nucleotides line up with TRBD1. The ends lost 5 bases at V and 4 bases at J; junction bases unmatched: 9. The CDR3 sequence is 15 residues long. CDR1 and CDR2 (germline): SEHNR, FQNEAQ (reference sequence). The CDR3 sequence: CASSLRQGTSTEAFF. DNA for the CDR3: TGTGCCAGCAGCCTAAGACAGGGGACGAGCACTGAAGCTTTCTTT. Filled out from reference TRBV7-9 and TRBJ1-1, the complete variable domain reads DTGVSQNPRHKITKRGQNVTFRCDPISEHNRLYWYRQTLGQGPEFLTYFQNEAQLEKSRLLSDRFSAERPKGSFSTLEIQRTEQGDSAMYLCASSLRQGTSTEAFFGQGTRLTVV.

This clonotype was detected many times. The J gene is TRBJ1-4, the V gene TRBV7-2, with D hard to call. From germline, CDR1 is SGHTA and CDR2 FQGNSA. The CDR3 has 13 residues. V lost 5 bases, J lost 5 bases, and 9 bases lay in between. The CDR3 sequence: CASSPGPNEKLFF. For the CDR3, the DNA is TGTGCCAGCAGCCCGGGCCCGAATGAAAAACTGTTTTTT.

This clonotype was picked up a small number of times. The J gene is TRBJ2-5, the V gene TRBV7-8; 11 bases map to TRBD2. V lost 0 bases and J lost 1; bases outside the gene matches: 10. Germline assignment: CDR1 SGHVS and CDR2 FQNEAQ. The CDR3 covers 19 residues. The CDR3 sequence: CASSLAFTGLAGGQETQYF. In DNA form, the CDR3 reads TGTGCCAGCAGCTTAGCGTTCACAGGCCTAGCGGGGGGCCAAGAGACCCAGTACTTC.

This chain links TRBV5-1 with TRBJ1-3, with 7 bases matching TRBD1. The trim removed 3 bases at V and 0 bases at J, leaving 12 bases unmatched. In germline, CDR1 is SGHRS, CDR2 YFSETQ. This CDR3 is 18 amino acids long. This CDR3 is CASSSTGQDRLSGNTIYF. The CDR3 DNA reads TGCGCCAGCAGCTCGACCGGACAGGACCGACTCTCTGGAAACACCATATATTTT. Drawing the rest from reference TRBV5-1 and TRBJ1-3, the complete variable domain is KAGVTQTPRYLIKTRGQQVTLSCSPISGHRSVSWYQQTPGQGLQFLFEYFSETQRNKGNFPGRFSGRQFSNSRSEMNVSTLELGDSALYLCASSSTGQDRLSGNTIYFGEGSWLTVV.

This clonotype was observed a few times. The J gene is TRBJ1-2, the V gene TRBV10-3; D possibly corresponds to TRBD1 (5 bases). CDR1 and CDR2 from the germline V gene are ENHRY and SYGVKD. V dropped 4 bases and J dropped 2 bases, with 17 bases sitting between them. The CDR3 loop spans 16 amino acids. The CDR3 region has the DNA TGTGCCATCAGTGCCCCTACCGCCGGGGCGAACTATGGCTACACCTTC. Encoded protein: CAISAPTAGANYGYTF.

This chain connects TRBV12-3 or TRBV12-4 to TRBJ1-5; D is perhaps TRBD1 (5 bases). Trimming cost V 2 bases and J 2 bases, with 19 bases left between them. This CDR3 has 18 amino acids. The CDR3 coding sequence is TGTGCCAGCAGTTTACGTCACGTAATAGTAGGGGGCAATCAGCCCCAGCATTTT. Translation: CASSLRHVIVGGNQPQHF.

The chain recombines TRBV4-3 with TRBJ2-2; possibly TRBD2 for D (6 bases). The CDR3 has 16 amino acids. V lost 1 base, J lost 4 bases, and 13 bases lay in between. In germline, CDR1 is LGHNA, CDR2 YSLEER. The CDR3 here is CASSQGDRTTTGELFF. The CDR3 bases are TGCGCCAGCAGCCAAGGTGACCGGACTACCACCGGGGAGCTGTTTTTT.